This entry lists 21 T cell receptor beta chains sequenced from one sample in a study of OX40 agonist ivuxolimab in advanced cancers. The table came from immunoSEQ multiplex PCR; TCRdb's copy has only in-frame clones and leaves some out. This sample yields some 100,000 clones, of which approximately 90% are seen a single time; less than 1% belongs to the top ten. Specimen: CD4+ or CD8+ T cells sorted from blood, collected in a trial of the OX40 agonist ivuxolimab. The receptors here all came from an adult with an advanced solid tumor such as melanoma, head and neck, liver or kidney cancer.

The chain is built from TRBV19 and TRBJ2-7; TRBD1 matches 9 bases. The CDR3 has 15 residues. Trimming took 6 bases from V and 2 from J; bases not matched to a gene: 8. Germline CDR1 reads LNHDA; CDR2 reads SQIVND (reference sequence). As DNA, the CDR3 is TGTGCCAGTAGCTTAACAGGGGGCTGGACCTACGAGCAGTACTTC. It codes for CASSLTGGWTYEQYF.

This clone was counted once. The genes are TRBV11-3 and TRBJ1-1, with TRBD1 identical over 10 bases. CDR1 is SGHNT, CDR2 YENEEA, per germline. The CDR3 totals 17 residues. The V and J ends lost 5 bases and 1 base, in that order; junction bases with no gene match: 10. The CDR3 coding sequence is TGTGCCAGCAGCGACTCCCGGGACAGGGGCCCGAACACTGAAGCTTTCTTT. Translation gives CASSDSRDRGPNTEAFF.

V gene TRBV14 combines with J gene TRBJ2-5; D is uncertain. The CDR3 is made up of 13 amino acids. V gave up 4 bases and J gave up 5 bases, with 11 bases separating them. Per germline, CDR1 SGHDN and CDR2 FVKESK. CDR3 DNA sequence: TGTGCCAGCAGCCGGAATTATAGGGAGACCCAGTACTTC. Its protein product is CASSRNYRETQYF.

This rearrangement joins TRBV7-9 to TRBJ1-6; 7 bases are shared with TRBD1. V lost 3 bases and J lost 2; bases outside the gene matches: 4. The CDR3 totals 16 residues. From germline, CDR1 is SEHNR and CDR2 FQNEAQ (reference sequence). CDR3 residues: CASSFEDRAYNSPLHF. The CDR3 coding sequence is TGTGCCAGCAGCTTCGAAGACAGGGCCTATAATTCACCCCTCCACTTT.

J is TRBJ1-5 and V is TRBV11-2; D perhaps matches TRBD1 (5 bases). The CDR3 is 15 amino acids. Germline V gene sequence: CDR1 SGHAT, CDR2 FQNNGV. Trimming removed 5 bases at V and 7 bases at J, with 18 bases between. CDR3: CASSPLGVEGQPQHF. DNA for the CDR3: TGTGCCAGCAGCCCACTGGGTGTGGAGGGGCAGCCCCAGCATTTT. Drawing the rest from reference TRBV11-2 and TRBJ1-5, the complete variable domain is EAGVAQSPRYKIIEKRQSVAFWCNPISGHATLYWYQQILGQGPKLLIQFQNNGVVDDSQLPKDRFSAERLKGVDSTLKIQPAKLEDSAVYLCASSPLGVEGQPQHFGDGTRLSIL.

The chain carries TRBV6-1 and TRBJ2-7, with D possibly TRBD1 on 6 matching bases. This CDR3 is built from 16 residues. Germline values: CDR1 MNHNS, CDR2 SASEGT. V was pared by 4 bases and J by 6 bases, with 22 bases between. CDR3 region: CASSAPSLQGRSEQYF. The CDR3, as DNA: TGTGCCAGCAGTGCTCCGAGCCTACAGGGTCGTAGCGAGCAGTACTTC.

Here the CDR3 DNA reads TGTGCCCGAGGGGGGGACTACCGCCAAAAGGATAGCAATGAGCAGTTCTTC. This gives the protein CARGGDYRQKDSNEQFF. This chain links TRBV9 with TRBJ2-1, with D perhaps matching TRBD2 (7 bases). CDR1 and CDR2 from the germline V gene are SGDLS and YYNGEE. The CDR3 sequence is 17 residues long. Trimming stripped 10 bases from V and 6 bases from J, with 29 bases between. Supplemented by reference TRBV9 and TRBJ2-1, the full variable domain reads DSGVTQTPKHLITATGQRVTLRCSPRSGDLSVYWYQQSLDQGLQFLIQYYNGEERAKGNILERFSAQQFPDLHSELNLSSLELGDSALYFCARGGDYRQKDSNEQFFGPGTRLTVL.

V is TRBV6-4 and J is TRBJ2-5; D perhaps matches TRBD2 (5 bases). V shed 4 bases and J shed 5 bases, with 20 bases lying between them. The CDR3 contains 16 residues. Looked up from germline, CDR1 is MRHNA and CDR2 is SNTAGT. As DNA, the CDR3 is TGTGCCAGCAGTGGAGGGCTAGACTCCTTTTGGGAGACCCAGTACTTC. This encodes CASSGGLDSFWETQYF.

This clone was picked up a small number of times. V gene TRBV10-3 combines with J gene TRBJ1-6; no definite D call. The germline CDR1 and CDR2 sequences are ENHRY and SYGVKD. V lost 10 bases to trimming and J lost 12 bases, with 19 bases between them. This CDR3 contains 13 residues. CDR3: CATLSGQVGPLHF. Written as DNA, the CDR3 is TGTGCCACCCTATCAGGTCAGGTAGGACCCCTCCACTTT.

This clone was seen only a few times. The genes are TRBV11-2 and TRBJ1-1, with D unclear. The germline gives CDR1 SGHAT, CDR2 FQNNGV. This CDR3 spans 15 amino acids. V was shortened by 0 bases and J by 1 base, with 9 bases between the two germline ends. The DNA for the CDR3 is TGTGCCAGCAGCTTAGAGAGGATTCGGAACACTGAAGCTTTCTTT. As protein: CASSLERIRNTEAFF.

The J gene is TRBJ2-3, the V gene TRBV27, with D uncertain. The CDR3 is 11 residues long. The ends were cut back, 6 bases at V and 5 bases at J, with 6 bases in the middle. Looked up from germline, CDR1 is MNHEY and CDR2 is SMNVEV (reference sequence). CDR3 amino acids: CASSRLDTQYF. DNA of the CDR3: TGTGCCAGCAGCCGATTAGATACGCAGTATTTT.

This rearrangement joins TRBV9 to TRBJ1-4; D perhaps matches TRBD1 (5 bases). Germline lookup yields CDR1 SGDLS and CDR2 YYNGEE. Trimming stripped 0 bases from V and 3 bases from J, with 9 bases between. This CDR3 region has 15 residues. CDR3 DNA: TGTGCCAGCAGCGTAGTGGTGGGACCTAATGAAAAACTGTTTTTT. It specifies CASSVVVGPNEKLFF.

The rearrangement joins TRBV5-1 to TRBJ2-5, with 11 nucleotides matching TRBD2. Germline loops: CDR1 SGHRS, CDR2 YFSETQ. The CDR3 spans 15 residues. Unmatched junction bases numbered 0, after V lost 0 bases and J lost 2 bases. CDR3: CASSLVAGGQETQYF. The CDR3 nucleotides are TGCGCCAGCAGCTTGGTAGCGGGGGGGCAAGAGACCCAGTACTTC.

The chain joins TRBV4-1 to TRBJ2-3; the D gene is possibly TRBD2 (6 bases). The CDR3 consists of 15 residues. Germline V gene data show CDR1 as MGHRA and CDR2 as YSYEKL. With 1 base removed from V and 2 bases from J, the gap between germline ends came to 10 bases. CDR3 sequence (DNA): TGCGCCAGCAGCCAAGCGTCTAGCGTCACAGATACGCAGTATTTT. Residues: CASSQASSVTDTQYF.

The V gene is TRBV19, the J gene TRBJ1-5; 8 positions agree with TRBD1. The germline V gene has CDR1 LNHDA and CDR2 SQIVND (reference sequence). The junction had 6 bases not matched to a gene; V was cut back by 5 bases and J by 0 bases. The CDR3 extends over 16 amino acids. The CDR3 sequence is CASSGQGPYSNQPQHF. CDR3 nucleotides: TGTGCCAGTAGTGGACAGGGACCCTATAGCAATCAGCCCCAGCATTTT.

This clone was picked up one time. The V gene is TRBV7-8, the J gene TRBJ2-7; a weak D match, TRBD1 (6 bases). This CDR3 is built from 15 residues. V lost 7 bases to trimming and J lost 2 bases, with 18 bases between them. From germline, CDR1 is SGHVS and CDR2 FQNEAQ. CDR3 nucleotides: TGTGCCAGCATCTCTGTATGGACAGAGACCTACGAGCAGTACTTC. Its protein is CASISVWTETYEQYF.

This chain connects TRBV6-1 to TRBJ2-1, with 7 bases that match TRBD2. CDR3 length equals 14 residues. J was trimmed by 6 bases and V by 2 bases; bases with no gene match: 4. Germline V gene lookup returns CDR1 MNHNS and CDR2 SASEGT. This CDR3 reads CASSEREGSNEQFF. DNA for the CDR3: TGTGCCAGCAGTGAAAGGGAGGGGAGCAATGAGCAGTTCTTC.

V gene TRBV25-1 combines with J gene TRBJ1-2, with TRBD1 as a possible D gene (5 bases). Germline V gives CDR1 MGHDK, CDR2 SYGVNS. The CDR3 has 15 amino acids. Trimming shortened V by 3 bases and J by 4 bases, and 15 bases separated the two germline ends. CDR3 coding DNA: TGTGCCAGCAGTGATCGTCAGGGTGAGGCCTATGGCTACACCTTC. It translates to CASSDRQGEAYGYTF.

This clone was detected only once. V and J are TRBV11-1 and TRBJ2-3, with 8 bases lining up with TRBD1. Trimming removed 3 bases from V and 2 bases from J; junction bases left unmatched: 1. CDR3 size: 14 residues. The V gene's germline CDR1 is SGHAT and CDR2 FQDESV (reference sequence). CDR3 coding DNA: TGTGCCAGCAGCTTTCAGGGGGCCACAGATACGCAGTATTTT. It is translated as CASSFQGATDTQYF.

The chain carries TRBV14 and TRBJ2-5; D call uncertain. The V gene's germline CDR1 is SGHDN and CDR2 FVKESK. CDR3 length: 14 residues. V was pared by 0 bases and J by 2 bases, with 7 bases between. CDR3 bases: TGTGCCAGCAGCCAAGATACGGTACAAGAGACCCAGTACTTC. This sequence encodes CASSQDTVQETQYF.

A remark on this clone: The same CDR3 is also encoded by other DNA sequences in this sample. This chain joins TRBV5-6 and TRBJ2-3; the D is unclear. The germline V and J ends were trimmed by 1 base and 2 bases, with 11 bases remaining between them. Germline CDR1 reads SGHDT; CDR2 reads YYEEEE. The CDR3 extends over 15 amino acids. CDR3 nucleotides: TGTGCCAGCAGCTTGTACACAGATGTCACAGATACGCAGTATTTT. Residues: CASSLYTDVTDTQYF. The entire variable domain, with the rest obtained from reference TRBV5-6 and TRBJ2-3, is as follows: DAGVTQSPTHLIKTRGQQVTLRCSPKSGHDTVSWYQQALGQGPQFIFQYYEEEERQRGNFPDRFSGHQFPNYSSELNVNALLLGDSALYLCASSLYTDVTDTQYFGPGTRLTVL.